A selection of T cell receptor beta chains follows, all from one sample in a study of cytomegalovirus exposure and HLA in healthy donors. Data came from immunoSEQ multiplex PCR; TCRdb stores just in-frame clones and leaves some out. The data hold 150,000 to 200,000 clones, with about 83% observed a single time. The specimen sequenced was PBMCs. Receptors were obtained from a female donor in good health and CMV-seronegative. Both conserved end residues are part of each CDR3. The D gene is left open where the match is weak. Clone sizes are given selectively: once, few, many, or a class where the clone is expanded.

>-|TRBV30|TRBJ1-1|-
CAWGAVNTEAFF
TGTGCCTGGGGGGCCGTGAACACTGAAGCTTTCTTT
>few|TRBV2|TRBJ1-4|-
CAGGNEKLFF
TGTGCCGGGGGGAATGAAAAACTGTTTTTT
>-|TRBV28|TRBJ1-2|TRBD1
CASSSDRDYGYTF
TGTGCCAGCAGTTCAGACAGGGACTATGGCTACACCTTC
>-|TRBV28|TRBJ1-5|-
CASMRQINQPQHF
TGTGCCAGCATGAGGCAGATCAATCAGCCCCAGCATTTT
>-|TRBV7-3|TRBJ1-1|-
CASSSVHGYTEAFF
TGTGCCAGCAGCTCAGTACATGGCTACACTGAAGCTTTCTTT
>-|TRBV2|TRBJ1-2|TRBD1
CASSEIGGADYGYTF
TGTGCCAGCAGTGAGATAGGGGGCGCGGACTATGGCTACACCTTC
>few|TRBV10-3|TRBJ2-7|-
CAISESFSVSYEQYF
TGTGCCATCAGTGAGTCTTTTTCCGTCTCCTACGAGCAGTACTTC
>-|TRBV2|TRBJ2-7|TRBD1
CASTVLTGGSYEQYF
TGTGCCAGCACGGTTTTGACAGGGGGCTCCTACGAGCAGTACTTC
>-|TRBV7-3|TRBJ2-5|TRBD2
CASSLGLAGVVETQYF
TGTGCCAGCAGCTTAGGACTAGCGGGAGTGGTGGAGACCCAGTACTTC
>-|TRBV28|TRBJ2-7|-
CASSLLGRPGHQLDYEQYF
TGTGCCAGCAGTTTATTGGGACGTCCGGGACACCAGCTTGACTACGAGCAGTACTTC
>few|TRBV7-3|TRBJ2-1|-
CASSGLLGSNEQFF
TGTGCCAGCTCGGGACTTTTGGGGTCCAATGAGCAGTTCTTC
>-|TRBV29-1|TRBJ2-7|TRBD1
CSVEDTGGRGTYEQYF
TGCAGCGTTGAAGATACAGGGGGCCGGGGGACCTACGAGCAGTACTTC
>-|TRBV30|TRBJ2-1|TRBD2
CAWSVRTSGSHNEQFF
TGTGCCTGGAGTGTACGTACTAGCGGGTCCCACAATGAGCAGTTCTTC
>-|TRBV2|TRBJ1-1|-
CASSESRSEAFF
TGTGCCAGCAGTGAGTCGCGGTCTGAAGCTTTCTTT
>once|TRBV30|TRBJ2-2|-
CAWSVSRVAGELFF
TGTGCCTGGAGTGTATCGAGGGTTGCCGGGGAGCTGTTTTTT
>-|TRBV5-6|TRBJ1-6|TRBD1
CASSLAQGTQNSPLHF
TGTGCCAGCAGCTTGGCACAGGGGACTCAGAATTCACCCCTCCACTTT
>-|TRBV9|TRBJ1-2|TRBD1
CASSTRDRGQSGYTF
TGTGCCAGCAGCACCCGGGACAGGGGGCAATCAGGCTACACCTTC
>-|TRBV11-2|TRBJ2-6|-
CASSFGSSGANVLTF
TGTGCCAGCAGCTTCGGTAGCTCTGGGGCCAACGTCCTGACTTTC
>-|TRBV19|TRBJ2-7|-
CASSPGQSGLYEQYF
TGTGCCAGTAGTCCCGGACAGTCAGGTCTCTACGAGCAGTACTTC
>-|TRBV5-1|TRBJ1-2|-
CASSLDGPAVSGYTF
TGCGCCAGCAGCTTGGATGGGCCCGCCGTGAGCGGCTACACCTTC
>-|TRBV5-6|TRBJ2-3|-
CASSLEQGTDTQYF
TGTGCCAGCAGCTTGGAACAGGGAACAGATACGCAGTATTTT
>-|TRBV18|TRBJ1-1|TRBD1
CASSPNRGSEAFF
TGTGCCAGCTCACCCAACAGGGGCTCTGAAGCTTTCTTT
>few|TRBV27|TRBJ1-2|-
CASRGGAGYGYTF
TGTGCCAGCAGAGGGGGGGCTGGCTATGGCTACACCTTC
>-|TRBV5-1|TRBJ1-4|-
CASSSGGTNEKLFF
TGCGCCAGCAGCTCCGGAGGAACGAATGAAAAACTGTTTTTT
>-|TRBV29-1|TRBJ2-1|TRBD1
CSGRPGTAGNNEQFF
TGCAGCGGTAGACCCGGGACAGCAGGTAACAATGAGCAGTTCTTC
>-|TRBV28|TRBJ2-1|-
CASSEGAVSGYNEQFF
TGTGCCAGCAGCGAGGGAGCGGTTAGCGGATACAATGAGCAGTTCTTC
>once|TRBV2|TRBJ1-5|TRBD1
CASRDRAWGNQPQHF
TGTGCCAGCAGGGACAGGGCGTGGGGCAATCAGCCCCAGCATTTT
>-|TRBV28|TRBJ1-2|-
CASSQTREESYGYTF
TGTGCCAGCAGTCAGACCAGGGAGGAAAGCTATGGCTACACCTTC
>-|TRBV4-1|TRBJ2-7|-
CASSPTTSGAHSYEQYF
TGCGCCAGCAGCCCCACTACGAGCGGAGCCCACTCCTACGAGCAGTACTTC
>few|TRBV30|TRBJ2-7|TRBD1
CAWTGQSLGIEYEQYF
TGTGCCTGGACGGGACAGTCTTTGGGGATAGAATACGAGCAGTACTTC
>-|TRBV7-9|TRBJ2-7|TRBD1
CASSVRDRGYEQYF
TGTGCCAGCAGCGTCCGGGACAGGGGTTACGAGCAGTACTTC
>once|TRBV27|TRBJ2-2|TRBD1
CASSLVTGRTGDTGELFF
TGTGCCAGCAGTTTAGTTACGGGTAGGACAGGGGACACCGGGGAGCTGTTTTTT
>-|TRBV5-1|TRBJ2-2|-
CASSLAGLAIRTGELFF
TGCGCCAGCAGCTTGGCGGGGCTAGCGATAAGGACCGGGGAGCTGTTTTTT
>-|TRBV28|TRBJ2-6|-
CASKKPQGSGANVLTF
TGTGCCAGCAAGAAACCCCAGGGGTCTGGGGCCAACGTCCTGACTTTC
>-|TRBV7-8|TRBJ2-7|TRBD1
CASSLRDSSYEQYF
TGTGCCAGCAGCCTCCGGGACAGTTCCTACGAGCAGTACTTC
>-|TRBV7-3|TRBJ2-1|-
CASSFPGSSYNEQFF
TGTGCCAGCAGCTTTCCGGGAAGCTCCTACAATGAGCAGTTCTTC
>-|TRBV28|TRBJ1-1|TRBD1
CASSLGGGGLTEASF
TGTGCCAGCAGTTTAGGAGGGGGCGGTCTAACTGAAGCTTCCTTT
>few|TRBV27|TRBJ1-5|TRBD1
CASSATDRGPLQPQHF
TGTGCCAGCAGCGCAACGGACAGGGGCCCCTTACAGCCCCAGCATTTT
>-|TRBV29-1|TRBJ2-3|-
CSVVGIIQEGTQYF
TGCAGCGTTGTAGGTATCATCCAGGAAGGTACGCAGTATTTT
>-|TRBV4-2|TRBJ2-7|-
CASSQDGTGRYEQYF
TGTGCCAGCAGCCAAGATGGAACAGGCCGCTACGAGCAGTACTTC
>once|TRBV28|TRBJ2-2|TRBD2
CASSFDGRLNTGELFF
TGTGCCAGCAGTTTTGACGGGAGGCTGAACACCGGGGAGCTGTTTTTT
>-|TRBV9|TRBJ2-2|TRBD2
CASSISGTSTTGELFF
TGTGCCAGCAGCATTTCCGGGACTAGTACTACCGGGGAGCTGTTTTTT
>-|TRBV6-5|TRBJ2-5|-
CASSYKMISSTETQYF
TGTGCCAGCAGTTACAAAATGATAAGCTCCACGGAGACCCAGTACTTC
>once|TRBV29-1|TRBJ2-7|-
CSVAAGYEQYF
TGCAGCGTTGCGGCGGGTTACGAGCAGTACTTC
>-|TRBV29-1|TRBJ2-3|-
CSVPGTPTTDTQYF
TGCAGCGTTCCCGGGACACCCACCACAGATACGCAGTATTTT
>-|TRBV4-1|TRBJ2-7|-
CASSPATRPFAYEQYF
TGCGCCAGCAGCCCCGCAACTAGACCTTTCGCCTACGAGCAGTACTTC
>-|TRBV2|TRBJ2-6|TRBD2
CASRAGGNSVLTF
TGTGCCAGCAGGGCGGGGGGGAATTCGGTCCTGACTTTC
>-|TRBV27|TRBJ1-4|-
CASSYRGAGEEKLFF
TGTGCCAGCAGTTATCGGGGCGCAGGGGAAGAAAAACTGTTTTTT
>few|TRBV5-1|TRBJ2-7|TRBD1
CASSSRQGTKYEQYF
TGCGCCAGCAGCTCTCGACAGGGAACGAAGTACGAGCAGTACTTC
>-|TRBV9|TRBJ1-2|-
CASSPFGEDNYGYTF
TGTGCCAGCAGCCCGTTCGGGGAAGATAACTATGGCTACACCTTC
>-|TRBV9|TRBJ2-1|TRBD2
CASSVDGGGSYNEQFF
TGTGCCAGCAGCGTAGATGGCGGGGGCTCCTACAATGAGCAGTTCTTC
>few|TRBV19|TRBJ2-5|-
CASSTSRGKTQYF
TGTGCCAGTAGCACCAGCAGGGGTAAGACCCAGTACTTC
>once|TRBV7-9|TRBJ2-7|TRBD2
CSSSSPTSGTYEQYF
TGTTCCAGCAGCTCCCCGACTAGCGGGACCTACGAGCAGTACTTC
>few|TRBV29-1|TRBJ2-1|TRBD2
CSVGEPSGSGEQFF
TGCAGCGTTGGTGAGCCTAGCGGGTCTGGTGAGCAGTTCTTC
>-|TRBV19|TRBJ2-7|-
CASSIAGLTYEQYF
TGTGCCAGTAGTATAGCAGGGCTCACCTACGAGCAGTACTTC
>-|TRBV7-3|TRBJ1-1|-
CASGLGGGFTEAFF
TGTGCCAGCGGGCTGGGCGGGGGCTTTACTGAAGCTTTCTTT